The clone carrying this T cell receptor (beta chain) has only a few counts. Its target is unknown. This CDR3 is built from 14 residues. Germline lookup yields CDR1 SGHTA and CDR2 FQGTGA. V trimming: 3 bases; J trimming: 2 bases; junction bases outside the gene matches: 2. The entry originates in a study of T cell repertoires in cytomegalovirus infection. Across the whole study: Public TCR beta signatures provided an indication of both CMV infection and a matching HLA type. Overall study findings and caveats: HLA-C-restricted CMV-specific TCR beta clonotypes prevailed in the ex vivo response.

Each CDR3 protein is one row after TCRdb ran MiXCR on the reads. The sample carries about 740,000 distinct CDR3 sequences, roughly 35% recorded once. The chain is built from TRBV7-3 and TRBJ2-5; 8 bases match TRBD2. Sequenced sample: PBMCs. The clonotype originates from a human donor in good health (CMV status not recorded). Some clones in this sample may be carry-over from other donors' samples. CDR3 region: CASSFIAGQETQYF. CDR3 sequence (DNA): TGTGCCAGCAGCTTTATAGCGGGGCAAGAGACCCAGTACTTC.